Detailed here is one T cell receptor beta chain. This receptor's antigen is unknown. Per-base qualities were not stored, and no clone one base away is much larger. Libraries were prepared through the immunoSEQ multiplex PCR assay. Each sample had 85,000 to 100,000 TCR templates assayed by the deep sequencing platform. Genomic DNA extracted from sorted T cells was the material used for TCRbeta CDR3 sequencing. Per the source publication's procedure: Clonal analysis of TCRbeta CDR3 data was done in the R programming language. Alloreactive CD4+ and CD8+ clones were defined by comparing unstimulated samples with post-reaction CFSE-low samples. Alloreactive CD4+ clones were assigned to regulatory or non-regulatory origin by matching sequences to sorted unstimulated Treg and non-Treg repertoires. TCRdb holds this immuneACCESS table with in-frame rearrangements only. Some clones are missing; in checked studies, unresolved V genes explain under half, and the rest has no known cause. D and trimming were read from the DNA, whereas the V and J calls and clone size are those reported in that table. Present in this sample are some 75,000 clones, 85% to 95% of which were seen just once. About 4.5% of the sample comes from the top ten.

This sample is drawn from a study of siplizumab effects on memory and regulatory T cells (dated by TCRdb to the late 2010s). For the wider study: The study looked at the effect of siplizumab, an anti-CD2 antibody, on alloreactive T-cell subsets in allogeneic mixed lymphocyte reactions made from human PBMCs.

V loses 8 bases, J loses 4 bases, and the germline ends lie 15 bases apart. The CDR3 has 14 amino acids, counting the end cysteine and phenylalanine. Just the 42-base CDR3 DNA is kept, in frame starting at base 1. From a lookup of the germline V gene (reference sequence), CDR1 and CDR2 are MNHEY and SMNVEV. The study at large found these results: Among mappable alloreactive CD4+ clones, an average Treg-derived fraction of almost 70% was observed with siplizumab, compared with more than 25% in control reactions. Whether proliferating Tregs from siplizumab cultures actually had suppressive function was not functionally confirmed. Siplizumab significantly reduced the cumulative frequency of alloreactive sequences traceable to unstimulated CD4+ memory T cells. A naive or memory phenotype could not be assigned to roughly 75-95% of proliferating CD4+ or CD8+ clones. Compared with memory T cells, unstimulated naive T cells appeared more diverse, and naive cells seemed to make a substantial contribution to the alloresponse. Because sequences below about 10^-5 frequency were poorly captured, only a minor fraction of alloreactive clones could be mapped to unstimulated subsets.

Sorted unstimulated T cells and proliferating T cells recovered from mixed lymphocyte reactions underwent TCRbeta CDR3 sequencing. Fresh whole blood from about ten HLA-typed healthy donors served as the source for isolating PBMCs. This clonotype originated in a human donor in good health. Rearrangement joined TRBV27 to TRBJ2-1; a weak D assignment points to TRBD2 (6 bases agree). The sequencing sample was made of CD8+ T cells sorted from blood. In nucleotides, the sequence is TGTGCCAGCGGAAGACCGGGAGCATACAATGAGCAGTTCTTC. It translates as CASGRPGAYNEQFF.